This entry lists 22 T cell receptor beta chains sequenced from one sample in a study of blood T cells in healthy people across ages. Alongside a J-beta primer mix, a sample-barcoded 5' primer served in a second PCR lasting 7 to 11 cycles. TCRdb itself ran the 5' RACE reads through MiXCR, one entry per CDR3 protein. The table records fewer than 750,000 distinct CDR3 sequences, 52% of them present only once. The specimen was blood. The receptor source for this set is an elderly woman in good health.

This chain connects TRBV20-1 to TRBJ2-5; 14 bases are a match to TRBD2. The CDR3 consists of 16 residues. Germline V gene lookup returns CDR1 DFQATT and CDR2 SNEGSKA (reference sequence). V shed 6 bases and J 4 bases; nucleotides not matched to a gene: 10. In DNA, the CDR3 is TGCAGTGCCGGAACCGGGACTAGCGGGAGCAGAGAGACCCAGTACTTC. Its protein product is CSAGTGTSGSRETQYF.

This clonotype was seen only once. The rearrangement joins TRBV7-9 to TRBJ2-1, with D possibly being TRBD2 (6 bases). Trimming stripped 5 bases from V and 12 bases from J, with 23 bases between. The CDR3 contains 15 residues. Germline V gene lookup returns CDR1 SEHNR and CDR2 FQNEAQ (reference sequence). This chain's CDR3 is CASSRRGSSYNRQFF. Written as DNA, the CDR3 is TGTGCCAGCAGCCGGCGGGGCAGCTCCTACAATAGGCAGTTCTTC.

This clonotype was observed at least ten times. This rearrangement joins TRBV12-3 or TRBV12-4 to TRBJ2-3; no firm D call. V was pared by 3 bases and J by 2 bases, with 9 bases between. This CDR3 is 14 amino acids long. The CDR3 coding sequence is TGTGCCAGCAGTTTGGGTGCCCTCACAGATACGCAGTATTTT. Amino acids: CASSLGALTDTQYF.

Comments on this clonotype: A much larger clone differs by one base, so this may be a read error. The CDR3: CASSVKLAGIEQFF. As DNA, the CDR3 is TGTGCCAGCAGCGTAAAACTAGCGGGAATTGAGCAGTTCTTC. The chain carries TRBV11-1 and TRBJ2-1; 10 nucleotides match TRBD2. Germline CDR1 is SGHAT and CDR2 is FQDESV (reference sequence). V dropped 5 bases and J dropped 9; count of bases not matched to a gene: 7. This CDR3 contains 14 residues. The variable domain in full, with the rest retrieved from reference TRBV11-1 and TRBJ2-1, is EAEVAQSPRYKITEKSQAVAFWCDPISGHATLYWYRQILGQGPELLVQFQDESVVDDSQLPKDRFSAERLKGVDSTLKIQPAELGDSAMYLCASSVKLAGIEQFFGPGTRLTVL.

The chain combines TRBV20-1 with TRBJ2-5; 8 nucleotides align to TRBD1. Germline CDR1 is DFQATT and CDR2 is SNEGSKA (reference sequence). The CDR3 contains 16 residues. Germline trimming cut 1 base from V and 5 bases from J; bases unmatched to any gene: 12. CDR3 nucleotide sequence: TGCAGTGCTAGAGTGGGAAGAACAGGGGGGACGGAGACCCAGTACTTC. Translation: CSARVGRTGGTETQYF.

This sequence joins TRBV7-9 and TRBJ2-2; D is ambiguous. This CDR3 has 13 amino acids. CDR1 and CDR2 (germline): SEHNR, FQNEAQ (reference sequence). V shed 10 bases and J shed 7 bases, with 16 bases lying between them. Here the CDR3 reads CANESDWSGELFF. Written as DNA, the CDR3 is TGTGCCAACGAATCCGATTGGAGCGGGGAGCTGTTTTTT. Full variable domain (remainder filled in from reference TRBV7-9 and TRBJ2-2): DTGVSQNPRHKITKRGQNVTFRCDPISEHNRLYWYRQTLGQGPEFLTYFQNEAQLEKSRLLSDRFSAERPKGSFSTLEIQRTEQGDSAMYLCANESDWSGELFFGEGSRLTVL.

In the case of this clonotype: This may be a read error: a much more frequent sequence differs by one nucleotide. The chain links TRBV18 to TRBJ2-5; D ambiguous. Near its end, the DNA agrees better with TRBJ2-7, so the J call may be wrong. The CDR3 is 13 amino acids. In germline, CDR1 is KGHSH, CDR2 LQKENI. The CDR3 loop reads CASAPSVVHEQYF. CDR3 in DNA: TGTGCCAGCGCACCATCCGTGGTCCACGAGCAGTACTTC.

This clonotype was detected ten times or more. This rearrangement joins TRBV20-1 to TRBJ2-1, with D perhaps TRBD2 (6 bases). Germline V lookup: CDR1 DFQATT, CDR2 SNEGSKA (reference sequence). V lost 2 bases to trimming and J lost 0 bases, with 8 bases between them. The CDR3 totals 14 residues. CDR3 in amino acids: CSARLASSYNEQFF. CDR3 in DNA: TGCAGTGCTAGACTAGCGAGCTCCTACAATGAGCAGTTCTTC.

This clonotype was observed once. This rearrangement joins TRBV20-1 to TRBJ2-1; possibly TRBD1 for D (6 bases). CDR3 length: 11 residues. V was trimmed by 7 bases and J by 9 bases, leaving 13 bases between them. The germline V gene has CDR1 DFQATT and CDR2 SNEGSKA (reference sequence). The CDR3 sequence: CSVTGTTEQFF. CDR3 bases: TGCAGTGTTACAGGGACGACTGAGCAGTTCTTC.

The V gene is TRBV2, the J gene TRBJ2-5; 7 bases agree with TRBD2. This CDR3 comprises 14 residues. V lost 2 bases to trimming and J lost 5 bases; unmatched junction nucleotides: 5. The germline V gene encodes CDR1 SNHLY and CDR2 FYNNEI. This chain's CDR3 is CASSERYGGETQYF. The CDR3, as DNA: TGTGCCAGCAGTGAAAGATACGGGGGGGAGACCCAGTACTTC.

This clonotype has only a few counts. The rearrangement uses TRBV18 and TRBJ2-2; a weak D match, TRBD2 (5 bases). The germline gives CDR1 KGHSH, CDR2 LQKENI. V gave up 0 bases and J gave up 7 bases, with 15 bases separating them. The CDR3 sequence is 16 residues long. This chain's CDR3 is CASSPPSAPGSGELFF. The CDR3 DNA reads TGTGCCAGCTCACCACCCTCTGCCCCGGGGAGCGGGGAGCTGTTTTTT.

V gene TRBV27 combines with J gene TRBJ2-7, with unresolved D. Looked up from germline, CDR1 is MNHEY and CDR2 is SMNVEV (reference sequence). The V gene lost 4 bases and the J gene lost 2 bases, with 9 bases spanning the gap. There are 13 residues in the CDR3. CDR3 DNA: TGTGCCAGCAGTTATGACCTTACCTACGAGCAGTACTTC. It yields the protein CASSYDLTYEQYF.

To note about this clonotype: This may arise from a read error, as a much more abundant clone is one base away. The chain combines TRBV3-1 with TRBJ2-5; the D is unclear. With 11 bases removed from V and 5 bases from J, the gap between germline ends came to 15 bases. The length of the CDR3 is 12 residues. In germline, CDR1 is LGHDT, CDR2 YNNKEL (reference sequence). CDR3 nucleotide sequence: TGTGCCGGCACCACAAGGTGGGAGACCCAGTACTTC. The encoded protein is CAGTTRWETQYF.

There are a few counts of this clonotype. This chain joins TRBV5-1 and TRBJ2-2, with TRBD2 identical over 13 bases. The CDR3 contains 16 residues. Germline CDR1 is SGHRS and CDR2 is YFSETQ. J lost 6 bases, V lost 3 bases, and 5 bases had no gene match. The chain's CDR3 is CASSSGLAGTAGELFF. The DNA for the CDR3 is TGCGCCAGCAGCTCGGGACTAGCGGGAACGGCCGGGGAGCTGTTTTTT.

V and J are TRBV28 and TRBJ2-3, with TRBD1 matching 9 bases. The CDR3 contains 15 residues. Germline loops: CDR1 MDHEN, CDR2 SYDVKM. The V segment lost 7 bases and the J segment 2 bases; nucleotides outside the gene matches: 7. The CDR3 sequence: CASTGRDRDTDTQYF. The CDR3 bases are TGTGCCAGCACCGGCCGGGACAGGGACACAGATACGCAGTATTTT. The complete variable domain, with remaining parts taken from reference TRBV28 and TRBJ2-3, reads DVKVTQSSRYLVKRTGEKVFLECVQDMDHENMFWYRQDPGLGLRLIYFSYDVKMKEKGDIPEGYSVSREKKERFSLILESASTNQTSMYLCASTGRDRDTDTQYFGPGTRLTVL.

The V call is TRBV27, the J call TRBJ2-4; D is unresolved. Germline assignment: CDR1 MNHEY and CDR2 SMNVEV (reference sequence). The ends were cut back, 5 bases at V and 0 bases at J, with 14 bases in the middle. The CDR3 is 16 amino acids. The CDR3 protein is CASSRSSPLAKNIQYF. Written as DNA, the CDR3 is TGTGCCAGCAGTAGGTCGAGCCCACTAGCCAAAAACATTCAGTACTTC.

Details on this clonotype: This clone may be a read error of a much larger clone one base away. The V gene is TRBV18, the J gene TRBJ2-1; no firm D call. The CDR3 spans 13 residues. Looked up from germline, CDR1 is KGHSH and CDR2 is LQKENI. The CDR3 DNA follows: TGTGCCAGCCCACCGATGTGGGGCAATGAGCAGTTCTTC. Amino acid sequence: CASPPMWGNEQFF.

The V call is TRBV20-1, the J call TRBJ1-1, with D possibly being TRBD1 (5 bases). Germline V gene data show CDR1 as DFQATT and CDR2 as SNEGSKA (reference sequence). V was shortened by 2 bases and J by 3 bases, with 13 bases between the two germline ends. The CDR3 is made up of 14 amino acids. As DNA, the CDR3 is TGCAGTGCTAGACCGGCGAGGGGAGACACTGAAGCTTTCTTT. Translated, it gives CSARPARGDTEAFF.

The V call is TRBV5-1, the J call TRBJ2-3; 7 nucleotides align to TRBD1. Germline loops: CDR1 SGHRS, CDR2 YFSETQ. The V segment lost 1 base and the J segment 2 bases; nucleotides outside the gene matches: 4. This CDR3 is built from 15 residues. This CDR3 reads CASSLTGDTTDTQYF. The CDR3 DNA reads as TGCGCCAGCAGCTTGACAGGGGATACCACAGATACGCAGTATTTT.

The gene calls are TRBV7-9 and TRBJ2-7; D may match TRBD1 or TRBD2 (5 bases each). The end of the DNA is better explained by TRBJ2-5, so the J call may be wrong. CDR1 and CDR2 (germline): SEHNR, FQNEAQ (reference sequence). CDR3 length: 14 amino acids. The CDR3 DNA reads TGTGCCAGCAGCCACGGGGCGGAAAGAAAGACCCAGTACTTC. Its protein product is CASSHGAERKTQYF.

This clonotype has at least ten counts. This CDR3 is CASSPDRLAHNEQFF. The CDR3 coding sequence is TGTGCCAGCAGTCCCGACAGACTAGCTCACAATGAGCAGTTCTTC. The chain links TRBV28 to TRBJ2-1; 7 bases map to TRBD2. V lost 5 bases to trimming and J lost 5 bases; unmatched junction nucleotides: 9. This CDR3 has 15 amino acids. Per the germline V gene, CDR1 is MDHEN and CDR2 is SYDVKM.

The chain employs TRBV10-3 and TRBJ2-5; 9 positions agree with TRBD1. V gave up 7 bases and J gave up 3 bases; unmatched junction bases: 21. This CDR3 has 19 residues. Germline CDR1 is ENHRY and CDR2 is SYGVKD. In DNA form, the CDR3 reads TGTGCCATCACCGTTGGTCCGCCCACCCGGGACAGGGTGGAAGAGACCCAGTACTTC. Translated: CAITVGPPTRDRVEETQYF.